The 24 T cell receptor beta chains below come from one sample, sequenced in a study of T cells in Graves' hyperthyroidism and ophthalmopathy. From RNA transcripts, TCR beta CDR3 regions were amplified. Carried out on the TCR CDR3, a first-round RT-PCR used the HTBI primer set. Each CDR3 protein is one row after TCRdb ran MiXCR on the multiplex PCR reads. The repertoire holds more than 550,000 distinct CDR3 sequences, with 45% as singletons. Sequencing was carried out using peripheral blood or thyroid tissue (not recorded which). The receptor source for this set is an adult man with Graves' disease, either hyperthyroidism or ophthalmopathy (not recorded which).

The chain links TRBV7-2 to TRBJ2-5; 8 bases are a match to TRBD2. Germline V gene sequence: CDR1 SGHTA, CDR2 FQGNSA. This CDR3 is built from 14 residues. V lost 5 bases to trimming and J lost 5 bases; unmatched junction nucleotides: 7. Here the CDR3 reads CASSTPGGGETQYF. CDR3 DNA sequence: TGTGCCAGCAGCACCCCGGGCGGGGGGGAGACCCAGTACTTC.

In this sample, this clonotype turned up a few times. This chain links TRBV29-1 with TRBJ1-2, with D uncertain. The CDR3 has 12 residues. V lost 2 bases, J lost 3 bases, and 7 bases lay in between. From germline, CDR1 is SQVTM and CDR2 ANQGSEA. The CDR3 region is CSVETAHYGYTF. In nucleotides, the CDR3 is TGCAGCGTTGAAACGGCCCACTATGGCTACACCTTC.

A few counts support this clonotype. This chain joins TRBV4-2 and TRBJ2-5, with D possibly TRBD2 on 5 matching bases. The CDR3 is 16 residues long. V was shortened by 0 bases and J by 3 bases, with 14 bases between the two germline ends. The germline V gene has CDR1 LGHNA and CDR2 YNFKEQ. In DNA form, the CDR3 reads TGTGCCAGCAGCCAAGATGGAGGCGGAACGAAAGAGACCCAGTACTTC. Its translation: CASSQDGGGTKETQYF.

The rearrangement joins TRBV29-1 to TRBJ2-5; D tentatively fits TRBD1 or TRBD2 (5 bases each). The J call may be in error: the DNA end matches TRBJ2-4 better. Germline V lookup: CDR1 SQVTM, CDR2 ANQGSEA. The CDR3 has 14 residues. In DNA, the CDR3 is TGCAGCGTTGAAGTGAGGGGAGCCAAAAACATTCAGTACTTC. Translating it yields CSVEVRGAKNIQYF.

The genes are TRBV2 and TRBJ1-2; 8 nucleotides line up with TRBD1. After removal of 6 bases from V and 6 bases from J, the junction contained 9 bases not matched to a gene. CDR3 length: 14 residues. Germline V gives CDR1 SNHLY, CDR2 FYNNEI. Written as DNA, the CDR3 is TGTGCCAGCAGGGCAACAGGGGGATTAGATGGCTACACCTTC. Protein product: CASRATGGLDGYTF.

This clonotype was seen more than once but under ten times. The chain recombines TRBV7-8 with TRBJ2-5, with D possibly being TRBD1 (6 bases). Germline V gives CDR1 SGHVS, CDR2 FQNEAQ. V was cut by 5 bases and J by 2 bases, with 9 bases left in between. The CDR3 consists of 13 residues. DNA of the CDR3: TGTGCCAGCAGCGCAGGACAGCAAGAGACCCAGTACTTC. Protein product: CASSAGQQETQYF. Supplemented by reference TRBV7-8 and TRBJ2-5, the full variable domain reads GAGVSQSPRYKVAKRGQDVALRCDPISGHVSLFWYQQALGQGPEFLTYFQNEAQLDKSGLPSDRFFAERPEGSVSTLKIQRTQQEDSAVYLCASSAGQQETQYFGPGTRLLVL.

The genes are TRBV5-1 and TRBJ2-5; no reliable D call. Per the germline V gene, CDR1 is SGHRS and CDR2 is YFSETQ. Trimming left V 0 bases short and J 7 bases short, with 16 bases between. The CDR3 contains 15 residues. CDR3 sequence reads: CASSLASDGMRTQYF. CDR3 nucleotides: TGCGCCAGCAGCTTGGCTTCGGATGGGATGCGGACCCAGTACTTC. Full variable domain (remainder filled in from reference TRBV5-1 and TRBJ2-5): KAGVTQTPRYLIKTRGQQVTLSCSPISGHRSVSWYQQTPGQGLQFLFEYFSETQRNKGNFPGRFSGRQFSNSRSEMNVSTLELGDSALYLCASSLASDGMRTQYFGPGTRLLVL.

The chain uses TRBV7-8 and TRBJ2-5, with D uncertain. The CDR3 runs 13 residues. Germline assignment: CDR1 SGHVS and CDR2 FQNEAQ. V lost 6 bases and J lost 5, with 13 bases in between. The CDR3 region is CASSWAPDETQYF. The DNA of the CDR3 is TGTGCCAGCAGTTGGGCCCCGGACGAGACCCAGTACTTC.

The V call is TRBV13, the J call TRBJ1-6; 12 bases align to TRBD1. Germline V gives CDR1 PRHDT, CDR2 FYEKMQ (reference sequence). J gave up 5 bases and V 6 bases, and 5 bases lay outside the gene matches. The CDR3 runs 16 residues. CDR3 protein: CASSEGTGGNNSPLHF. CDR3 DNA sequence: TGTGCCAGCAGTGAAGGGACAGGGGGCAATAATTCACCCCTCCACTTT.

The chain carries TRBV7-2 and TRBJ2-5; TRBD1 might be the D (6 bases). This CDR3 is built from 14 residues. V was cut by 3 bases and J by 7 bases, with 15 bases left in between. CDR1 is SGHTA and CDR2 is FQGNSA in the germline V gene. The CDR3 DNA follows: TGTGCCAGCAGCTTCCCGGCCGGACAGTCGACCCAGTACTTC. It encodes CASSFPAGQSTQYF.

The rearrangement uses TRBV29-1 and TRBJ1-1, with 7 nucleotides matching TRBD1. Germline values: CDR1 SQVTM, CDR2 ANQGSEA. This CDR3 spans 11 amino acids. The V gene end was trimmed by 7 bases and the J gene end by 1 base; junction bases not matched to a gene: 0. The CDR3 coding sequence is TGCAGCGGGACAGGGAACACTGAAGCTTTCTTT. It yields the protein CSGTGNTEAFF. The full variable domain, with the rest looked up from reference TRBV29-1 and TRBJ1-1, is SAVISQKPSRDICQRGTSLTIQCQVDSQVTMMFWYRQQPGQSLTLIATANQGSEATYESGFVIDKFPISRPNLTFSTLTVSNMSPEDSSIYLCSGTGNTEAFFGQGTRLTVV.

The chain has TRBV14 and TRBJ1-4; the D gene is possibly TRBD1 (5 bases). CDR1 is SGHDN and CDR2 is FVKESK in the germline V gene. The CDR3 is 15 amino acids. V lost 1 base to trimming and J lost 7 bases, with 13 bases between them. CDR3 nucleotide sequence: TGTGCCAGCAGCCAAGCCTCAGGGTGGTCTGAAAAACTGTTTTTT. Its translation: CASSQASGWSEKLFF.

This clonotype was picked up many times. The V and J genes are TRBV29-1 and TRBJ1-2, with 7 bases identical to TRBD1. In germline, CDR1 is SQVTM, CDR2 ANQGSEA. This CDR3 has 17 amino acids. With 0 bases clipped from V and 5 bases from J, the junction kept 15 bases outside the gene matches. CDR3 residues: CSVEDYGTVKGQYGYTF. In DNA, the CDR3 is TGCAGCGTTGAAGATTATGGGACAGTTAAAGGACAATATGGCTACACCTTC.

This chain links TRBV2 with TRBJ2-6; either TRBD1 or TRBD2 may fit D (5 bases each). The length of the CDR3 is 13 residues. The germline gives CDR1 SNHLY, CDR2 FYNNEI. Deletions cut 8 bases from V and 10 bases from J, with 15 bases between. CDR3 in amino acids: CASGWQGANVLTF. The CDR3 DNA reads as TGTGCCAGCGGTTGGCAGGGAGCTAACGTCCTGACTTTC.

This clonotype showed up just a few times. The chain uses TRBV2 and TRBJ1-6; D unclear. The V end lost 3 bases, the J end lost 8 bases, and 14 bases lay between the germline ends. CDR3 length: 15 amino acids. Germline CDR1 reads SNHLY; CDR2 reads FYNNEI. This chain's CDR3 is CASSEVLTGYSPLHF. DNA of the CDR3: TGTGCCAGCAGTGAGGTGCTCACCGGGTATTCACCCCTCCACTTT.

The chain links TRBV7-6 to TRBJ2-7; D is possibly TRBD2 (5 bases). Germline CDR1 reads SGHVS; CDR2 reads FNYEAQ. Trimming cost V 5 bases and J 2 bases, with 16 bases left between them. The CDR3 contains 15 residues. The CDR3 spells CASSQDPGKPYEQYF. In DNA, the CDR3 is TGTGCCAGCAGCCAAGACCCCGGGAAACCCTACGAGCAGTACTTC.

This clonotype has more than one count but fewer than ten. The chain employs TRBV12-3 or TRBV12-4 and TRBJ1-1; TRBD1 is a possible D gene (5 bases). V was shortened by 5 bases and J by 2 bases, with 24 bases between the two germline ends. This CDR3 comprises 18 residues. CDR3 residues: CASSKLTPGPPFNTEAFF. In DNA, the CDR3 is TGTGCCAGCAGTAAATTGACGCCGGGACCCCCGTTCAACACTGAAGCTTTCTTT.

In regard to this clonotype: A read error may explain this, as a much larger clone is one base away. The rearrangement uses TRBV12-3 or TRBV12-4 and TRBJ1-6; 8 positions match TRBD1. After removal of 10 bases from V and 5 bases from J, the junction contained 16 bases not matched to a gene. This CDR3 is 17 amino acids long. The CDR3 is CANSRLPGGGNNSPLHF. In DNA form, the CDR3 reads TGTGCCAACAGCCGTCTGCCAGGGGGCGGAAATAATTCACCCCTCCACTTT.

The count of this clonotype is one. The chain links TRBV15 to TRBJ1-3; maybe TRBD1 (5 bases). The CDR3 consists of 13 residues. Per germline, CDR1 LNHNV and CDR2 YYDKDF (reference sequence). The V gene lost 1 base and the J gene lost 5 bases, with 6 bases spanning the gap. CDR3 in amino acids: CATSRGQRNTIYF. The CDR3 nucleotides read TGTGCCACCAGCAGAGGACAGCGAAACACCATATATTTT.

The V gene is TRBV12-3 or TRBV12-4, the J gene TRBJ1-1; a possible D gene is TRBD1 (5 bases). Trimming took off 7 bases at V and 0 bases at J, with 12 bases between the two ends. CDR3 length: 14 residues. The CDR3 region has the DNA TGTGCCAGCACCCAACAGGCAATGAACACTGAAGCTTTCTTT. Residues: CASTQQAMNTEAFF.

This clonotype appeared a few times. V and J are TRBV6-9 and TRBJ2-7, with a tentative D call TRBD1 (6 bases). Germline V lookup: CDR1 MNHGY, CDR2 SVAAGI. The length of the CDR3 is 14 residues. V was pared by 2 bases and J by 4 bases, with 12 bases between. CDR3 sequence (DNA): TGTGCCAGCAGTTATCAGGGGCGCGGATACGAGCAGTACTTC. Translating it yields CASSYQGRGYEQYF.

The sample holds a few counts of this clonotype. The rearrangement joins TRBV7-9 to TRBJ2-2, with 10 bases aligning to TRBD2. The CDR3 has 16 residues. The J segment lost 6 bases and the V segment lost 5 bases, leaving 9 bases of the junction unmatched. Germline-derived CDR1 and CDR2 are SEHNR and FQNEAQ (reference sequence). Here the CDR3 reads CASSLNPSGSAGELFF. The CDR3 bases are TGTGCCAGCAGCCTAAACCCTAGCGGGAGTGCCGGGGAGCTGTTTTTT.

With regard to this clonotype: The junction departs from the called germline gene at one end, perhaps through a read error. The DNA of the CDR3 is TGCAGCGTTGTAAACACCGGGGAGCTGTTTTTC. Its protein is CSVVNTGELFF. The chain recombines TRBV29-1 with TRBJ2-2, with TRBD2 as a possible D gene (5 bases). Per the germline V gene, CDR1 is SQVTM and CDR2 is ANQGSEA. CDR3 length: 11 amino acids.

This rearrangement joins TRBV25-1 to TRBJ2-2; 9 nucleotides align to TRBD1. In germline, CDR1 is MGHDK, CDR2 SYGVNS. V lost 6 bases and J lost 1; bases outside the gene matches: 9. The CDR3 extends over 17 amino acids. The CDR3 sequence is CASSVLTGGLNTGELFF. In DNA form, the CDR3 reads TGTGCCAGCAGCGTACTAACAGGGGGCTTGAACACCGGGGAGCTGTTTTTT.